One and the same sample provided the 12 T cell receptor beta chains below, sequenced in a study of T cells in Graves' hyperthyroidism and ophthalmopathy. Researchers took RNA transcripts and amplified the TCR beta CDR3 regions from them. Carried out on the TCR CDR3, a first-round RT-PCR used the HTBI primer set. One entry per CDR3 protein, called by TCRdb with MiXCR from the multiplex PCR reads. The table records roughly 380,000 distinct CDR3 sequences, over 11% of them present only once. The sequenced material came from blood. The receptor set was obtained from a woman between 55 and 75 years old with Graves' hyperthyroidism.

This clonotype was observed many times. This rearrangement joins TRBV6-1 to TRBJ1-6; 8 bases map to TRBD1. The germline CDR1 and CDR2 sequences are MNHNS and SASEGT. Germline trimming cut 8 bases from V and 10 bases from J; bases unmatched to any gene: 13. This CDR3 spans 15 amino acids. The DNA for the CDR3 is TGTGCCAGCGGGGGCGCCGGGACAGGCTCCTCACCCCTCCACTTT. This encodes CASGGAGTGSSPLHF.

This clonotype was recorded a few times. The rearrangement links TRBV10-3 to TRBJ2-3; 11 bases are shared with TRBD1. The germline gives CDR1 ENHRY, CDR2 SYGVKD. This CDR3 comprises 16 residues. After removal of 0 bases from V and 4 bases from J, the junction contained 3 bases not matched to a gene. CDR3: CAISESWTGGADTQYF. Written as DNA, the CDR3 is TGTGCCATCAGTGAGTCGTGGACAGGGGGCGCAGATACGCAGTATTTT.

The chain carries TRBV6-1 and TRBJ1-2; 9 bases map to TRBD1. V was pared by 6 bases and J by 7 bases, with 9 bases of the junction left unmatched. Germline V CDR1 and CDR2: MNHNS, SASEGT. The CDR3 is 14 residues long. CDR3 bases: TGTGCCAGCAGCAAAGAACAGGGGGCCTCTGGCTACACCTTC. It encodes CASSKEQGASGYTF.

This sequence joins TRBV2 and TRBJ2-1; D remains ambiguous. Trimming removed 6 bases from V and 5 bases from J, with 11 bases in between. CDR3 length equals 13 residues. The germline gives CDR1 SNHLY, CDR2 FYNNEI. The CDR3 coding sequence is TGTGCCAGCAGCTTTGGACCAGACAATGAGCAGTTCTTC. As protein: CASSFGPDNEQFF.

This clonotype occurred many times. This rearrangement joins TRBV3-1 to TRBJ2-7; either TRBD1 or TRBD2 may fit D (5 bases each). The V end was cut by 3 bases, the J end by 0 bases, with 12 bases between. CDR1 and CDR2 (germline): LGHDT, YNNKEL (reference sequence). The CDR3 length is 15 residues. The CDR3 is CASSQDGTRSYEQYF. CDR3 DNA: TGTGCCAGCAGCCAGGACGGGACCCGCTCCTACGAGCAGTACTTC.

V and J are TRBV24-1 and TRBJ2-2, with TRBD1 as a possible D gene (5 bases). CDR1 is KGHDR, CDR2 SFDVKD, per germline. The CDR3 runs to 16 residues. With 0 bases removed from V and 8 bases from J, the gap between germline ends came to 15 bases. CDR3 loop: CATSDLHGQGRGELFF. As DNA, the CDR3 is TGTGCCACCAGTGATTTGCACGGGCAGGGCCGTGGGGAGCTGTTTTTT.

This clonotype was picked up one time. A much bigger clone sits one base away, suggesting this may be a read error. The CDR3 bases are TGTGCCAGCAGCGGGACTAGCGGGACCGCCGAGCAGTACTTC. Amino acids: CASSGTSGTAEQYF. The J gene is TRBJ2-7, the V gene TRBV7-3; 13 nucleotides align to TRBD2. V lost 5 bases and J lost 6; bases outside the gene matches: 4. Germline CDR1 is SGHTA and CDR2 is FQGTGA. The CDR3 length is 14 residues.

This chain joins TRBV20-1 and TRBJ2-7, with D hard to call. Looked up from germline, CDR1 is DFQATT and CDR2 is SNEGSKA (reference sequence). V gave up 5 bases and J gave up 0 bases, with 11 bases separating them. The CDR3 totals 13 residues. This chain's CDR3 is CSAPGEASYEQYF. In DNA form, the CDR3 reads TGCAGTGCTCCCGGTGAGGCCTCCTACGAGCAGTACTTC.

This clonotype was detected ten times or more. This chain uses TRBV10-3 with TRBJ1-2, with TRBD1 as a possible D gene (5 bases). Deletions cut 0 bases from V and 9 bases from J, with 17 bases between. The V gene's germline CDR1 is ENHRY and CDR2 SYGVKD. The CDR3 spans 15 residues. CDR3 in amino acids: CAISESVFRGGCYTF. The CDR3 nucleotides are TGTGCCATCAGTGAGTCGGTGTTTAGGGGCGGATGCTACACCTTC.

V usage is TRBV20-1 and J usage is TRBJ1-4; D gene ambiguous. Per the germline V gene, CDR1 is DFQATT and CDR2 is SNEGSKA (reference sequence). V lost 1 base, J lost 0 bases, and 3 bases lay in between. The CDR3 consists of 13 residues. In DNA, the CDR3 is TGCAGTGCTAGAGTCACAACTAATGAAAAACTGTTTTTT. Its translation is CSARVTTNEKLFF.

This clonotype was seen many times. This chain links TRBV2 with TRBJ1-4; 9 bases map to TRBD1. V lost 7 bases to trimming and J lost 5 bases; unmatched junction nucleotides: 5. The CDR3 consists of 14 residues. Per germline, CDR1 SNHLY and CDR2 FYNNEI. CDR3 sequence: CASMTDRGNEKLFF. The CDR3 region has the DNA TGTGCCAGCATGACGGACAGGGGAAATGAAAAACTGTTTTTT.

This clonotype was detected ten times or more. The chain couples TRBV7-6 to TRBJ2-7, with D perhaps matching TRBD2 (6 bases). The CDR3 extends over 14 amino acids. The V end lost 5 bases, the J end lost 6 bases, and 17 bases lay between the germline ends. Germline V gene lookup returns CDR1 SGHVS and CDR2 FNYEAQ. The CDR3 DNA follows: TGTGCCAGCAGCCTTGACGCGGGGTTAGGCGAGCAGTACTTC. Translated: CASSLDAGLGEQYF.